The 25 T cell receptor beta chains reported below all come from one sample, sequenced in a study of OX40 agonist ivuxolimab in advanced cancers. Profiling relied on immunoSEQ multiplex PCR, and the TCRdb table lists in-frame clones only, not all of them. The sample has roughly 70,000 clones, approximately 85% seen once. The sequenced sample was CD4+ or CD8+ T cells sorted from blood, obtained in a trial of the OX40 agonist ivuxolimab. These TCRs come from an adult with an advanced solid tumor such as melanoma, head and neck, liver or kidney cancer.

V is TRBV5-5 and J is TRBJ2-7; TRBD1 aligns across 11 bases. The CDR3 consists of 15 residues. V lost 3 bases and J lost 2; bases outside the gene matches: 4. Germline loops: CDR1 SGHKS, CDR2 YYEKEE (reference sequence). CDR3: CASSWGQGVPYEQYF. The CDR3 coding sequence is TGTGCCAGCAGCTGGGGACAGGGGGTCCCCTACGAGCAGTACTTC.

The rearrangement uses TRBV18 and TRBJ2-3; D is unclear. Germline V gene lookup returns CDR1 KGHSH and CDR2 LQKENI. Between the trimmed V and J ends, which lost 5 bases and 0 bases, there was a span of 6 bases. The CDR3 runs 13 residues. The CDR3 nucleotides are TGTGCCAGCTCAAGCACTAGCACAGATACGCAGTATTTT. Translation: CASSSTSTDTQYF.

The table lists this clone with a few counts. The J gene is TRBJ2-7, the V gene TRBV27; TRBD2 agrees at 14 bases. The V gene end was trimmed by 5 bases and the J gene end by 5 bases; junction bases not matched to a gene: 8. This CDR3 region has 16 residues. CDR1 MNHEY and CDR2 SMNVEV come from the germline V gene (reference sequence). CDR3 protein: CASSNTRTSGGNEQYF. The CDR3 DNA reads TGTGCCAGCAGTAATACCCGGACTAGCGGGGGGAACGAGCAGTACTTC.

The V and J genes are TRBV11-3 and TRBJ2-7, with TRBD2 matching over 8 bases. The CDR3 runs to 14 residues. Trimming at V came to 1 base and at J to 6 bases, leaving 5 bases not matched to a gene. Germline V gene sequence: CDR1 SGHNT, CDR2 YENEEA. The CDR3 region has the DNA TGTGCCAGCAGCTTAGCCGGGAGGGGAGGCGAGCAGTACTTC. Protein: CASSLAGRGGEQYF.

The CDR3 region has the DNA TGTGCCAGCAGCGATTGGGGAGCCTACGAGCAGTACTTC. Protein: CASSDWGAYEQYF. The gene calls are TRBV6-1 and TRBJ2-7, with D perhaps TRBD2 (5 bases). Germline CDR1 is MNHNS and CDR2 is SASEGT. CDR3 length: 13 amino acids. The V end was cut by 6 bases, the J end by 2 bases, with 11 bases between.

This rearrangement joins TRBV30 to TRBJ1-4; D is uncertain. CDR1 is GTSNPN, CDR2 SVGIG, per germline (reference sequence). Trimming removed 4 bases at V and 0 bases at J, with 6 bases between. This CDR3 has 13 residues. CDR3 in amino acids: CAWNKATNEKLFF. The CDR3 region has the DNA TGTGCCTGGAATAAAGCAACTAATGAAAAACTGTTTTTT.

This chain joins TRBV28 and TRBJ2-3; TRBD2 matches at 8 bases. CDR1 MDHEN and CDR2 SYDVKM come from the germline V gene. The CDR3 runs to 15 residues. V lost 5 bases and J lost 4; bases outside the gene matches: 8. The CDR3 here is CASSTGTRNSDTQYF. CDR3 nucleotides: TGTGCCAGCAGTACCGGGACTAGAAATTCAGATACGCAGTATTTT. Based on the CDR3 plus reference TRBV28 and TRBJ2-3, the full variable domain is DVKVTQSSRYLVKRTGEKVFLECVQDMDHENMFWYRQDPGLGLRLIYFSYDVKMKEKGDIPEGYSVSREKKERFSLILESASTNQTSMYLCASSTGTRNSDTQYFGPGTRLTVL.

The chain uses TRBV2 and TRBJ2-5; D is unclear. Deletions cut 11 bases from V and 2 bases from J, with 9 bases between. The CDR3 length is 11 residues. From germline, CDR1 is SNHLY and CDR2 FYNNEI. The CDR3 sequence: CAGRIQETQYF. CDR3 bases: TGTGCCGGTCGGATTCAAGAGACCCAGTACTTC.

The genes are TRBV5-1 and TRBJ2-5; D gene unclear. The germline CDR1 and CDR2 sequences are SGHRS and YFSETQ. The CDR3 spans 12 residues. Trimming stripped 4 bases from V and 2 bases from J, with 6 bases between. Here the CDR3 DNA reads TGCGCCAGCAGCGTGGGTCAAGAGACCCAGTACTTC. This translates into CASSVGQETQYF.

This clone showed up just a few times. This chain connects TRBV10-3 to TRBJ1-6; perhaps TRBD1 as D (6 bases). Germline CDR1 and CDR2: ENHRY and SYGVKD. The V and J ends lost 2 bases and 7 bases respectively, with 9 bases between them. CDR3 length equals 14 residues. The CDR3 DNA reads TGTGCCATCAGTGAGACAGGGCAAAATTCACCCCTCCACTTT. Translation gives CAISETGQNSPLHF.

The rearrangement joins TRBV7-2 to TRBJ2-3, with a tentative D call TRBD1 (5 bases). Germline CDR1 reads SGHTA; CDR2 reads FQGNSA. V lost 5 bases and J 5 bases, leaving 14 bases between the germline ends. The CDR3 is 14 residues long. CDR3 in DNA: TGTGCCAGCAGCCCAGGACAAGGGGAAGATACGCAGTATTTT. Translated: CASSPGQGEDTQYF.

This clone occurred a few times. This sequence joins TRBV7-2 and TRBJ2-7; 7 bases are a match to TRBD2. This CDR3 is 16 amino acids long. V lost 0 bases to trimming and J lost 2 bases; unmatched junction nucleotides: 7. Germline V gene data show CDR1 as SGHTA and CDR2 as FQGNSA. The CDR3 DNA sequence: TGTGCCAGCAGCTTAGCGGGAGGGACTTTCCCCTACGAGCAGTACTTC. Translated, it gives CASSLAGGTFPYEQYF.

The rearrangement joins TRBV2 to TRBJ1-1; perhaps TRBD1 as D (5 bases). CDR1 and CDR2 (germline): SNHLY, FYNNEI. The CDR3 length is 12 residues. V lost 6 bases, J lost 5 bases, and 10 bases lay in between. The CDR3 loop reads CASRGRRTEAFF. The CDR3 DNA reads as TGTGCCAGCAGGGGACGAAGGACTGAAGCTTTCTTT.

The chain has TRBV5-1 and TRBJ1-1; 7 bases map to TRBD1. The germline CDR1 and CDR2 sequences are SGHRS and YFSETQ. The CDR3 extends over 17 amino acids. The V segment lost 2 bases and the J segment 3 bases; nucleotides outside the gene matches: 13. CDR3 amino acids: CASSFAGRDRGDTEAFF. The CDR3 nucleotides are TGCGCCAGCAGCTTCGCAGGGCGGGACAGAGGGGACACTGAAGCTTTCTTT.

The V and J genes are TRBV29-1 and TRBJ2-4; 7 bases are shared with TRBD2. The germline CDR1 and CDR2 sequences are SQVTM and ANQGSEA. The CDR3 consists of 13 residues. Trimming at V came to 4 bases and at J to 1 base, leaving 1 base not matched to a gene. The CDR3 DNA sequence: TGCAGCGTTGGGGAGGGGGCCAAAAACATTCAGTACTTC. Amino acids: CSVGEGAKNIQYF.

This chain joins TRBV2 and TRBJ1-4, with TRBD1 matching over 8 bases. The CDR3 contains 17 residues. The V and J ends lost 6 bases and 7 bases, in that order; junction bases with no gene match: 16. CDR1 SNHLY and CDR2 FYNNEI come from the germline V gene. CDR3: CASSPRDRSLVGEKLFF. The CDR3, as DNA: TGTGCCAGCAGCCCCCGGGACAGGTCCTTAGTAGGTGAAAAACTGTTTTTT. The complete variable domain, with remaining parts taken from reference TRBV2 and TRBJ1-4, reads EPEVTQTPSHQVTQMGQEVILRCVPISNHLYFYWYRQILGQKVEFLVSFYNNEISEKSEIFDDQFSVERPDGSNFTLKIRSTKLEDSAMYFCASSPRDRSLVGEKLFFGSGTQLSVL.

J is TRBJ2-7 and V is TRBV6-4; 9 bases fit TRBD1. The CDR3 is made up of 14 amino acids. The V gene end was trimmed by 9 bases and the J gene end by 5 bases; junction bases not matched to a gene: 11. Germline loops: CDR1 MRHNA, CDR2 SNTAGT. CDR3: CARRTGADNNEQYF. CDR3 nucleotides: TGTGCCAGACGGACAGGGGCGGATAATAACGAGCAGTACTTC.

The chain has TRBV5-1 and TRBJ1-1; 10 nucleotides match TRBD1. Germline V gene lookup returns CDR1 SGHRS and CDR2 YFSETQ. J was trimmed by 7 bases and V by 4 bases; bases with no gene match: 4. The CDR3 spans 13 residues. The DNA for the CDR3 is TGCGCCAGCAGCCCCGGACAGGGGGTTGAAGCTTTCTTT. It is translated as CASSPGQGVEAFF.

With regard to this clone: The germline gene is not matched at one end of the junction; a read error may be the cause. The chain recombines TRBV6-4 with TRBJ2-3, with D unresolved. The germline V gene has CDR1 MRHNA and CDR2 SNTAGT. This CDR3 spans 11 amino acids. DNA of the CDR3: TGTGCCAGCGGTGAATCAGATACGCAGTATTTT. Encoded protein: CASGESDTQYF.

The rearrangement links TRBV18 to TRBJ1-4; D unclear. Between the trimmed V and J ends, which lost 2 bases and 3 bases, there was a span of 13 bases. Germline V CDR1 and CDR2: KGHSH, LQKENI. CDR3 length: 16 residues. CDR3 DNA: TGTGCCAGCTCACCAACGAGGACTGCAGCTAATGAAAAACTGTTTTTT. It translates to CASSPTRTAANEKLFF.

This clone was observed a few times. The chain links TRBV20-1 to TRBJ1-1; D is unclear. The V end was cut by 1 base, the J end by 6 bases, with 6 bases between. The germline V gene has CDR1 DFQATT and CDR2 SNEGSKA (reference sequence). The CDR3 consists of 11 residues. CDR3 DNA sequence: TGCAGTGCTAGAGGGTCCGCTGAAGCTTTCTTT. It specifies CSARGSAEAFF.

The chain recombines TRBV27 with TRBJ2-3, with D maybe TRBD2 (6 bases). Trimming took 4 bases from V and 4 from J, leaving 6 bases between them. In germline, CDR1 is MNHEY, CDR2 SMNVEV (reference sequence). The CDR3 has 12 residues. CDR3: CASSSGADTQYF. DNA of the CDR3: TGTGCCAGCAGTTCGGGGGCAGATACGCAGTATTTT.

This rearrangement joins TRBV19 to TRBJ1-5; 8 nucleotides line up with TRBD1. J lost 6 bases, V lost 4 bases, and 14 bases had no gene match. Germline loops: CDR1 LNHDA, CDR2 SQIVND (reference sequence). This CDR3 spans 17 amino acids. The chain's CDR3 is CASSNLGRGQGGQPQHF. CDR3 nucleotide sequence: TGTGCCAGTAGTAACTTAGGCCGTGGACAGGGTGGTCAGCCCCAGCATTTT.

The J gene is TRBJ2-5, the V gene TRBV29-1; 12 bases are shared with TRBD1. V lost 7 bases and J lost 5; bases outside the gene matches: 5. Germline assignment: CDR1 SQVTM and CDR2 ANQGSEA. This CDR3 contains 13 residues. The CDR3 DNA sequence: TGCAGCGGCCGGGACAGGGGGCTGGAGACCCAGTACTTC. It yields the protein CSGRDRGLETQYF.

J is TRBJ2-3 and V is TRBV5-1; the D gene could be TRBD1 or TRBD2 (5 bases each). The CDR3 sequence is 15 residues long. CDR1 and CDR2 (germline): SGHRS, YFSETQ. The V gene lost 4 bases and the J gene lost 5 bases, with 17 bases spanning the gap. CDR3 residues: CASSLRQGVVDTQYF. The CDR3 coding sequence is TGCGCCAGCAGCCTAAGGCAGGGAGTAGTAGATACGCAGTATTTT.